This passage covers 27 T cell receptor beta chains from one sample sequenced in a study of cytotoxic CD8 clonotypes in ibrutinib-treated CLL. The repertoire was sequenced with immunoSEQ multiplex PCR; TCRdb's copy has only in-frame clones and lacks some. The repertoire holds more than 300,000 clones, 70% to 80% seen once, with 6.5% to 8% in the top ten. The material was PBMCs, obtained before ibrutinib treatment. The source of these receptors is a human donor with chronic lymphocytic leukemia.

The chain carries TRBV5-5 and TRBJ2-7; 12 positions match TRBD2. This CDR3 has 15 amino acids. Unmatched junction bases numbered 5, after V lost 3 bases and J lost 4 bases. The germline V gene encodes CDR1 SGHKS and CDR2 YYEKEE (reference sequence). The CDR3 DNA reads TGTGCCAGCAGCTCCTCACTAGCGGGAGGTTACGAGCAGTACTTC. As protein: CASSSSLAGGYEQYF.

The rearrangement links TRBV4-1 to TRBJ2-5, with a possible D match to TRBD1 (5 bases). V dropped 0 bases and J dropped 2 bases, with 10 bases sitting between them. The CDR3 totals 15 residues. The germline CDR1 and CDR2 sequences are MGHRA and YSYEKL. The CDR3: CASSQDGAVQETQYF. The CDR3 region has the DNA TGCGCCAGCAGCCAAGATGGGGCAGTACAAGAGACCCAGTACTTC.

The chain recombines TRBV6-5 with TRBJ2-1; D is unresolved. Between the trimmed V and J ends, which lost 9 bases and 3 bases, there was a span of 18 bases. This CDR3 is built from 15 residues. Germline V gives CDR1 MNHEY, CDR2 SVGAGI. CDR3 loop: CASQNLGIIYNEQFF. The CDR3 DNA reads as TGTGCCAGTCAAAATCTAGGGATAATCTACAATGAGCAGTTCTTC.

The chain joins TRBV9 to TRBJ2-7; 9 nucleotides line up with TRBD2. The CDR3 runs to 15 residues. V was clipped by 4 bases and J by 6 bases; unmatched bases: 11. Germline loops: CDR1 SGDLS, CDR2 YYNGEE. The DNA for the CDR3 is TGTGCCAGCAGCCTCGGGCTAGCGGGACCCCTCGAGCAGTACTTC. It codes for CASSLGLAGPLEQYF.

This clone is a singleton in its sample. V usage is TRBV7-8 and J usage is TRBJ2-7; the D is unclear. Germline CDR1 is SGHVS and CDR2 is FQNEAQ. V was clipped by 4 bases and J by 5 bases, with 9 bases between them. The CDR3 is made up of 12 amino acids. The CDR3 DNA reads TGTGCCAGCAGCTACCTGACTCACGAGCAGTACTTC. Translation: CASSYLTHEQYF.

The chain recombines TRBV15 with TRBJ1-5; TRBD1 is a possible D gene (6 bases). Deletions cut 5 bases from V and 6 bases from J, with 14 bases between. The CDR3 sequence is 14 residues long. Germline assignment: CDR1 LNHNV and CDR2 YYDKDF (reference sequence). The CDR3 reads CATSRRGAGQPQHF. In DNA form, the CDR3 reads TGTGCCACCAGCCGCAGGGGAGCCGGTCAGCCCCAGCATTTT.

J is TRBJ1-1 and V is TRBV4-2; tentatively, D is TRBD1 (6 bases). The V end was cut by 5 bases, the J end by 1 base, with 11 bases between. The V gene's germline CDR1 is LGHNA and CDR2 YNFKEQ. The CDR3 is 14 amino acids. DNA of the CDR3: TGTGCCAGCAGCTCCGACAGGAGGAACACTGAAGCTTTCTTT. This codes for CASSSDRRNTEAFF.

This clone has a handful of counts. The V and J genes are TRBV7-8 and TRBJ1-3; D unclear. V lost 1 base and J lost 2, with 9 bases in between. The CDR3 is 15 amino acids. Germline CDR1 and CDR2: SGHVS and FQNEAQ. CDR3 sequence: CASSLGAGPGNTIYF. DNA for the CDR3: TGTGCCAGCAGCTTAGGGGCAGGTCCTGGAAACACCATATATTTT.

This clone was found once. The chain combines TRBV30 with TRBJ2-5; D uncertain. The CDR3 extends over 13 amino acids. Germline CDR1 GTSNPN, CDR2 SVGIG (reference sequence). Trimming took 3 bases from V and 4 from J, leaving 12 bases between them. The CDR3, as DNA: TGTGCCTGGAGCCCAACATTGGCAGAGACCCAGTACTTC. Translated: CAWSPTLAETQYF.

The chain combines TRBV5-1 with TRBJ2-2, with 7 positions matching TRBD1. This CDR3 is 16 amino acids long. Unmatched junction bases numbered 8, after V lost 2 bases and J lost 4 bases. CDR1 SGHRS and CDR2 YFSETQ come from the germline V gene. The CDR3 is CASSFGPGQPTGELFF. The DNA for the CDR3 is TGCGCCAGCAGCTTTGGACCGGGACAGCCCACCGGGGAGCTGTTTTTT.

V is TRBV4-3 and J is TRBJ2-1, with TRBD2 matching 10 bases. Germline CDR1 reads LGHNA; CDR2 reads YSLEER. CDR3 size: 15 residues. The J segment lost 9 bases and the V segment lost 0 bases, leaving 5 bases of the junction unmatched. CDR3 loop: CASSQEASGRAEQFF. CDR3 in DNA: TGCGCCAGCAGCCAAGAGGCTAGCGGGAGAGCTGAGCAGTTCTTC.

The chain links TRBV13 to TRBJ2-7, with 7 bases aligning to TRBD1. This CDR3 is 14 amino acids long. V shed 5 bases and J 0 bases; nucleotides not matched to a gene: 4. Germline CDR1 and CDR2: PRHDT and FYEKMQ (reference sequence). The CDR3 region is CASSDRDSSYEQYF. CDR3 nucleotides: TGTGCCAGCAGCGACCGGGACAGCTCCTACGAGCAGTACTTC.

The CDR3 reads CARSQAGLAGQPADEQFF. CDR3 DNA: TGTGCCAGAAGCCAAGCCGGACTAGCGGGTCAACCCGCCGATGAGCAGTTCTTC. The V call is TRBV5-3, the J call TRBJ2-1; 11 bases map to TRBD2. TRBV5-3 qualifies as an ORF whose function is uncertain. The CDR3 contains 18 residues. The ends lost 4 bases at V and 8 bases at J; junction bases unmatched: 17.

This chain links TRBV21-1 with TRBJ2-7; the table's D call, TRBD1, has no DNA check behind it. TRBV21-1 is shown as a pseudogene. The CDR3 loop spans 14 amino acids. The CDR3 reads CASTKDREPYEQYF. The CDR3 region has the DNA TGTGCCAGCACAAAGGACAGGGAACCCTACGAGCAGTACTTC.

V gene TRBV25-1 combines with J gene TRBJ1-1, with 7 bases aligning to TRBD1. J gave up 0 bases and V 3 bases, and 4 bases lay outside the gene matches. The CDR3 is made up of 15 amino acids. Per the germline V gene, CDR1 is MGHDK and CDR2 is SYGVNS. The CDR3 nucleotides read TGTGCCAGCAGTGAGCCGGGACAGATGAACACTGAAGCTTTCTTT. Translation: CASSEPGQMNTEAFF.

This clone has only one observation. J is TRBJ2-5 and V is TRBV7-9, with 10 nucleotides matching TRBD2. Trimming removed 0 bases from V and 2 bases from J; junction bases left unmatched: 3. The CDR3 sequence is 16 residues long. Germline assignment: CDR1 SEHNR and CDR2 FQNEAQ (reference sequence). CDR3 sequence reads: CASSLAGAGGQETQYF. The DNA of the CDR3 is TGTGCCAGCAGCTTAGCTGGAGCGGGAGGGCAAGAGACCCAGTACTTC.

The rearrangement joins TRBV20-1 to TRBJ1-1, with unresolved D. The CDR3 runs 9 residues. V dropped 6 bases and J dropped 11 bases, with 10 bases sitting between them. Germline V gene sequence: CDR1 DFQATT, CDR2 SNEGSKA (reference sequence). In DNA, the CDR3 is TGCAGTGCGGGCCCTGTGGCTTTCTTT. Translating gives CSAGPVAFF.

The V and J genes are TRBV29-1 and TRBJ1-1, with D hard to call. Germline CDR1 and CDR2: SQVTM and ANQGSEA. Trimming took off 4 bases at V and 0 bases at J, with 9 bases between the two ends. The CDR3 covers 13 residues. Here the CDR3 DNA reads TGCAGCGTTGCCCAACAGATGAACACTGAAGCTTTCTTT. It codes for CSVAQQMNTEAFF. Supplemented by reference TRBV29-1 and TRBJ1-1, the full variable domain reads SAVISQKPSRDICQRGTSLTIQCQVDSQVTMMFWYRQQPGQSLTLIATANQGSEATYESGFVIDKFPISRPNLTFSTLTVSNMSPEDSSIYLCSVAQQMNTEAFFGQGTRLTVV.

The chain uses TRBV9 and TRBJ2-7; the match to TRBD2 covers 12 bases. The J segment lost 3 bases and the V segment lost 4 bases, leaving 5 bases of the junction unmatched. This CDR3 has 15 residues. Germline V lookup: CDR1 SGDLS, CDR2 YYNGEE. The CDR3 reads CASSNTSGRIYEQYF. The CDR3, as DNA: TGTGCCAGCAGCAATACTAGCGGGAGGATCTACGAGCAGTACTTC.

This clone was seen a handful of times. The rearrangement links TRBV20-1 to TRBJ1-1; D is ambiguous. Germline CDR1 is DFQATT and CDR2 is SNEGSKA (reference sequence). Trimming left V 6 bases short and J 10 bases short, with 15 bases between. The CDR3 totals 11 residues. The CDR3 loop reads CSASVERRAFF. The CDR3 DNA follows: TGCAGTGCCTCAGTGGAGAGAAGAGCTTTCTTT.

V gene TRBV28 combines with J gene TRBJ1-5, with D perhaps matching TRBD1 (6 bases). There are 17 residues in the CDR3. Germline lookup yields CDR1 MDHEN and CDR2 SYDVKM. Trimming took off 6 bases at V and 3 bases at J, with 21 bases between the two ends. CDR3 DNA: TGTGCCAGCAGCCCAGCGGGGGGGCCGCGGCTCAATCAGCCCCAGCATTTT. This encodes CASSPAGGPRLNQPQHF.

V gene TRBV7-2 combines with J gene TRBJ2-7; 9 bases agree with TRBD1. With V trimmed by 5 bases and J by 3 bases, 5 bases remained unmatched. The CDR3 has 14 residues. The germline gives CDR1 SGHTA, CDR2 FQGNSA. The CDR3 nucleotides read TGTGCCAGCAGCACCAGGGACAGGGACTACGAGCAGTACTTC. Amino acids: CASSTRDRDYEQYF. The whole variable domain, remainder taken from reference TRBV7-2 and TRBJ2-7, is GAGVSQSPSNKVTEKGKDVELRCDPISGHTALYWYRQSLGQGLEFLIYFQGNSAPDKSGLPSDRFSAERTGGSVSTLTIQRTQQEDSAVYLCASSTRDRDYEQYFGPGTRLTVT.

J is TRBJ2-1 and V is TRBV7-2; 9 nucleotides agree with TRBD2. The J segment lost 5 bases and the V segment lost 8 bases, leaving 16 bases of the junction unmatched. This CDR3 spans 17 amino acids. Germline CDR1 and CDR2: SGHTA and FQGNSA. The CDR3 sequence: CASGRLAEGMGNNEQFF. The CDR3 DNA sequence: TGTGCCAGCGGACGACTAGCGGAAGGCATGGGGAACAATGAGCAGTTCTTC.

V gene TRBV5-1 combines with J gene TRBJ1-4; perhaps TRBD1 as D (5 bases). CDR1 is SGHRS, CDR2 YFSETQ, per germline. The CDR3 extends over 14 amino acids. Trimming stripped 0 bases from V and 4 bases from J, with 7 bases between. CDR3 nucleotides: TGCGCCAGCAGCTTGGGACAGCGTAATGAAAAACTGTTTTTT. It specifies CASSLGQRNEKLFF.

The J gene is TRBJ2-2, the V gene TRBV29-1; the match to TRBD2 covers 14 bases. The CDR3 totals 16 residues. V lost 0 bases, J lost 7 bases, and 4 bases stayed unmatched. Germline CDR1 and CDR2: SQVTM and ANQGSEA. The CDR3 sequence is CSVEDPTSGRVGELFF. CDR3 DNA sequence: TGCAGCGTTGAAGATCCGACTAGCGGGAGGGTCGGGGAGCTGTTTTTT.

The J gene is TRBJ2-2, the V gene TRBV30; TRBD2 agrees at 11 bases. Losses at the gene ends were 7 bases for V and 2 bases for J; bases not matched to a gene: 3. The CDR3 covers 14 residues. The germline V gene encodes CDR1 GTSNPN and CDR2 SVGIG (reference sequence). This CDR3 is CALRLAGNTGELFF. The CDR3 nucleotides are TGTGCCTTAAGACTAGCGGGAAACACCGGGGAGCTGTTTTTT. The whole variable domain, filled in from reference TRBV30 and TRBJ2-2, reads SQTIHQWPATLVQPVGSPLSLECTVEGTSNPNLYWYRQAAGRGLQLLFYSVGIGQISSEVPQNLSASRPQDRQFILSSKKLLLSDSGFYLCALRLAGNTGELFFGEGSRLTVL.

The J gene is TRBJ2-2, the V gene TRBV7-9, with D possibly being TRBD2 (6 bases). The CDR3 contains 15 residues. Trimming took 1 base from V and 5 from J, leaving 11 bases between them. Germline V gene lookup returns CDR1 SEHNR and CDR2 FQNEAQ (reference sequence). In DNA form, the CDR3 reads TGTGCCAGCAGCTTAGTCGGGAGTGGTACCGGGGAGCTGTTTTTT. Protein product: CASSLVGSGTGELFF.